This TCR beta chain was found in a study of T cell changes during pregnancy in multiple sclerosis (dated by TCRdb to the late 2010s). Regarding the research as a whole: The study looked at changes in the T cell repertoire across pregnancy in women with multiple sclerosis.

With regard to this clone: The target of this receptor is not known. Base qualities are not at hand, and no much larger clone is one base apart.

CDR1 and CDR2 are read off the germline V gene (reference sequence) as MNHEY and SMNVEV. The CDR3 measures 14 amino acids from cysteine to phenylalanine. Just CDR3 DNA is preserved here, 42 bases in frame from base 1. The germline V and J ends show losses of 6 bases and 2 bases respectively, and no gene match explains 2 bases of the junction. Library prep was done by the immunoSEQ multiplex PCR assay. In its TCRdb copy, this immuneACCESS table keeps in-frame sequences only and misses some clones. Where compared with another copy, unresolved V genes explain less than half of these, and the others have no known cause. Counted in this sample were under 50,000 clones; approximately 95% of them appeared once. The ten most abundant clones make up approximately 6% of the sample.

Sequencing used CD8+ T cells from peripheral blood mononuclear cells, obtained in the first trimester of pregnancy. The chain employs TRBV27 and TRBJ2-7; TRBD2 matches 12 bases in the middle. The clonotype was recovered from a female donor with multiple sclerosis, enrolled in a pregnancy study. The CDR3 amino acid sequence is: CASRLAGGAYEQYF. DNA sequence: TGTGCCAGCAGACTAGCGGGAGGTGCCTACGAGCAGTACTTC.